This TCR beta chain was obtained from a study of blood T cell repertoires in COVID-19. Study-level information: The United States, Italy and Spain supplied acute and convalescent COVID-19 samples. PBMCs, B-cell-depleted T cells, or T cells provided the cDNA or gDNA that made up the material.

In the source study's methods: Cell counts per sample came from amplifying reference gene primers. The protocol was immunoSEQ multiplex PCR, while the TCRdb copy is restricted to in-frame clones and leaves out a portion. That table gives V, J and clone size, and the DNA gave D and trimming. The table records about 490,000 clones, 80% to 90% of them present only once. Germline-derived CDR1 and CDR2 are SGHRS and YFSETQ. Deletions cut 0 bases from V and 6 bases from J, with 9 bases between. CDR3 length: 13 amino acids. The sample consisted of peripheral blood. This chain connects TRBV5-1 to TRBJ2-5, with D perhaps TRBD1 (5 bases). The clonotype was recovered from a human donor in a cohort sampled during active COVID-19. CDR3 sequence: CASSLAGPQTQYF. The CDR3 DNA is TGCGCCAGCAGCTTGGCAGGGCCACAGACCCAGTACTTC.